The T cell receptor (beta chain) described here comes from a study of cytomegalovirus exposure and HLA in healthy donors. This clone is medium-sized. PCR amplification relied on 60 Vbeta primers (plus 13 Jbeta primers). TCRdb's table, derived via immunoSEQ multiplex PCR, lists solely in-frame clones and lacks some. The sample carries some 96,000 clones, around 76% recorded once. Per the germline V gene, CDR1 is MRHNA and CDR2 is SNTAGT. The CDR3 consists of 15 residues. V gave up 4 bases and J gave up 10 bases, with 20 bases separating them. The chain is built from TRBV6-4 and TRBJ2-1; no clear D gene. The specimen sequenced was PBMCs. The sequence derives from a man between 40 and 49 years old in good health and CMV-seropositive. For the CDR3, the DNA is TGTGCCAGCAGTGCGTCCCTTCCCCCTTCCTCCGAGCAGTTCTTC. Translating gives CASSASLPPSSEQFF.